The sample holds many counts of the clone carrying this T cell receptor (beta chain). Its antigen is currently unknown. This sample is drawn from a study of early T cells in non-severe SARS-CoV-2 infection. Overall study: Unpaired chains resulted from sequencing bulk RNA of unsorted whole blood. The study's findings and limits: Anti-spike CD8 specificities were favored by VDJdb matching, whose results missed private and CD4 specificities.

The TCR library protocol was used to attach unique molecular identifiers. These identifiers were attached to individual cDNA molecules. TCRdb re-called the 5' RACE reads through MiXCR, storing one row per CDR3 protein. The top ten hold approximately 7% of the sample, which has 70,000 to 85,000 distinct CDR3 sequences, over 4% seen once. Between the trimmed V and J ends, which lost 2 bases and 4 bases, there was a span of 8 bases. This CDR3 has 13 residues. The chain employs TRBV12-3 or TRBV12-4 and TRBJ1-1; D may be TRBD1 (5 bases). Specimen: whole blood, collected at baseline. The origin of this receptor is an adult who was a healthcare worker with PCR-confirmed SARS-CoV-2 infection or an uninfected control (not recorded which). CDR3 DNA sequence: TGTGCCAGCAGTTTACAGGGATCCACTGAAGCTTTCTTT. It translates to CASSLQGSTEAFF.